The rows below give T cell receptor beta chains drawn from one sample of a study of OX40 agonist ivuxolimab in advanced cancers. Assay: immunoSEQ multiplex PCR; the TCRdb copy retains only in-frame clones and omits some. The data contain tens of thousands of clones, roughly 80% of them seen just once; the ten biggest clones take up 3.5% to 6%. The sample consisted of CD4+ or CD8+ T cells sorted from blood, taken in a trial of the OX40 agonist ivuxolimab. The receptors here all came from an adult with an advanced solid tumor such as melanoma, head and neck, liver or kidney cancer. Both conserved end residues are part of each CDR3. Each record gives: V gene, D gene, clone size, J gene, CDR3 DNA, CDR3 protein. The D gene is left open where the match is weak. Some rows mark clone size as missing; the rest say once, few, many or name a class of expanded clone.

V: TRBV6-5
D: TRBD2
size: few
J: TRBJ2-3
DNA: TGTGCCAGCAGTTCGCCAAGACTAGCACCCACAGATACGCAGTATTTT
CDR3: CASSSPRLAPTDTQYF

V: TRBV5-1
D: NA
size: NA
J: TRBJ2-7
DNA: TGCGCCAGCAGCTTAAGGACAGACTACCTCTCCTACGAGCAGTACTTC
CDR3: CASSLRTDYLSYEQYF

V: TRBV7-9
D: TRBD1
size: NA
J: TRBJ1-6
DNA: TGTGCCAGCAGCTTGGGACAGCCCCCCGGAGTTACCCTCCACTTT
CDR3: CASSLGQPPGVTLHF

V: TRBV9
D: NA
size: NA
J: TRBJ2-1
DNA: TGTGCCAGCGCTCATGAGCAGTTCTTC
CDR3: CASAHEQFF

V: TRBV19
D: TRBD1
size: NA
J: TRBJ2-1
DNA: TGTGCCAGTCAGGACAGGGGGCTTTACAAAGGTGAGCAGTTCTTC
CDR3: CASQDRGLYKGEQFF

V: TRBV7-8
D: TRBD2
size: NA
J: TRBJ2-5
DNA: TGTGCCAGCAGCTTCCCCGGGACTAGAGAGACCCAGTACTTC
CDR3: CASSFPGTRETQYF

V: TRBV29-1
D: NA
size: NA
J: TRBJ2-7
DNA: TGCAGCGTAGATGAAGGGGGGCTTGAGCAGTACTTC
CDR3: CSVDEGGLEQYF

V: TRBV7-2
D: TRBD2
size: NA
J: TRBJ2-1
DNA: TGTGCCAGCAGCTTAGGACTAGCGGGAGACCATGAGCAGTTCTTC
CDR3: CASSLGLAGDHEQFF

V: TRBV5-6
D: TRBD1
size: NA
J: TRBJ1-1
DNA: TGTGCCAGCAGGGACAGGGGCACTGAAGCTTTCTTT
CDR3: CASRDRGTEAFF

V: TRBV14
D: NA
size: NA
J: TRBJ1-2
DNA: TGTGCCAGCAGCCAAGGCAGGTCCTATGGCTACACCTTC
CDR3: CASSQGRSYGYTF

V: TRBV19
D: TRBD2
size: NA
J: TRBJ2-1
DNA: TGTGCCAGCCGCCGGCCTAGCGGGGGAGACCAGTTCTTC
CDR3: CASRRPSGGDQFF

V: TRBV4-2
D: NA
size: NA
J: TRBJ2-5
DNA: TGTGCCAGCAGCGGCACAGACGGGACTCATAGGGGAGGGACCCAGTACTTC
CDR3: CASSGTDGTHRGGTQYF

V: TRBV7-9
D: NA
size: NA
J: TRBJ2-1
DNA: TGTGCCAGCAGCGAGAGGCAGGGTATTGATGAGCAGTTCTTC
CDR3: CASSERQGIDEQFF

V: TRBV18
D: NA
size: NA
J: TRBJ1-2
DNA: TGTGCCAGCTCACCACGGGGGGGCGAGGTCGCTGGCTACACCTTC
CDR3: CASSPRGGEVAGYTF

V: TRBV7-2
D: TRBD2
size: NA
J: TRBJ2-3
DNA: TGTGCCAGCAGCTCTGGACTAGCGCGGCCCTCGGATACGCAGTATTTT
CDR3: CASSSGLARPSDTQYF

V: TRBV29-1
D: NA
size: NA
J: TRBJ1-4
DNA: TGCAGCGTTGAAGCCGGGGGGCGCGGAGAAAAACTGTTTTTT
CDR3: CSVEAGGRGEKLFF

V: TRBV18
D: NA
size: NA
J: TRBJ1-5
DNA: TGTGCCAGCTCACCAAACCGACAGAGCAATCAGCCCCAGCATTTT
CDR3: CASSPNRQSNQPQHF

V: TRBV2
D: TRBD2
size: NA
J: TRBJ2-2
DNA: TGTGCCAGCAGTGAAGGCGGGAGTCCCGGGGAGCTGTTTTTT
CDR3: CASSEGGSPGELFF

V: TRBV7-9
D: NA
size: NA
J: TRBJ2-1
DNA: TGTGCCAGCAGCTTAGATGGGGGTGACGAGCAGTTCTTC
CDR3: CASSLDGGDEQFF

V: TRBV7-3
D: NA
size: NA
J: TRBJ2-2
DNA: TGTGCCAGCAGCTCCTCGGTCGGGGGCACCGGGGAGCTGTTTTTT
CDR3: CASSSSVGGTGELFF

V: TRBV19
D: NA
size: NA
J: TRBJ2-3
DNA: TGTGCCAGTAGTATTCGGCAGGGTACAGATACGCAGTATTTT
CDR3: CASSIRQGTDTQYF

V: TRBV5-1
D: NA
size: once
J: TRBJ2-1
DNA: TGCGCCAGCAGCTTGGAAAGAATCTCCTACAATGAGCAGTTCTTC
CDR3: CASSLERISYNEQFF

V: TRBV2
D: NA
size: NA
J: TRBJ1-6
DNA: TGTGCCAGCAGTGAGAACGGGGGCCTCGATTCACCCCTCCACTTT
CDR3: CASSENGGLDSPLHF

V: TRBV18
D: NA
size: NA
J: TRBJ2-2
DNA: TGTGCCAGCTCCTCTTTGCCCAGCGCCGGGGAGCTGTTTTTT
CDR3: CASSSLPSAGELFF

V: TRBV6-1
D: NA
size: NA
J: TRBJ1-6
DNA: TGTGCCAGCAGTCCCTCAGTTACCGGCGGTTCACCCCTCCACTTT
CDR3: CASSPSVTGGSPLHF

V: TRBV9
D: TRBD1
size: NA
J: TRBJ2-7
DNA: TGTGCCAGCAGCGTCACAGGGGGTGGTGAGCAGTACTTC
CDR3: CASSVTGGGEQYF

V: TRBV10-2
D: NA
size: few
J: TRBJ2-2
DNA: TGCGCCAGCAGTGAGCGGGACACCGGGGAGCTGTTTTTT
CDR3: CASSERDTGELFF

V: TRBV11-2
D: TRBD1
size: NA
J: TRBJ1-2
DNA: TGTGCCAGCAGCTTTGGGACAGGGGCAGACATTCGCTTCGGCTACACCTTC
CDR3: CASSFGTGADIRFGYTF

V: TRBV4-1
D: NA
size: NA
J: TRBJ1-6
DNA: TGCGCCAGCAGCCAAGATCTAGGGATGAGCTCCTATAATTCACCCCTCCACTTT
CDR3: CASSQDLGMSSYNSPLHF

V: TRBV4-2
D: TRBD2
size: many
J: TRBJ2-3
DNA: TGTGCCAGCAGCGGAGGCACTAGCGATACAGATACGCAGTATTTT
CDR3: CASSGGTSDTDTQYF

V: TRBV5-6
D: NA
size: NA
J: TRBJ2-6
DNA: TGTGCCAGCACCCCGGGGCTTTCTGGGGCCAACGTCCTGACTTTC
CDR3: CASTPGLSGANVLTF

V: TRBV5-1
D: TRBD1
size: NA
J: TRBJ1-2
DNA: TGCGCCAGCAGCTTGGGTGGGACAGATTCATTCTATGGCTACACCTTC
CDR3: CASSLGGTDSFYGYTF

V: TRBV2
D: TRBD1
size: NA
J: TRBJ2-2
DNA: TGTGCCAGCAGTGGACAGGGGCTTTCCACCGGGGAGCTGTTTTTT
CDR3: CASSGQGLSTGELFF

V: TRBV2
D: NA
size: NA
J: TRBJ1-5
DNA: TGTGCCAGCAGGGACAACAATCAGCCCCAGCATTTT
CDR3: CASRDNNQPQHF

V: TRBV6-4
D: NA
size: once
J: TRBJ2-2
DNA: TGTGCCAGCAGTGAGGTGGCGAACACCGGGGAGCTGTTTTTT
CDR3: CASSEVANTGELFF

V: TRBV19
D: NA
size: NA
J: TRBJ1-1
DNA: TGTGCCAGTAGTATAGGCAGGGGACGGTTCTTGAACACTGAAGCTTTCTTT
CDR3: CASSIGRGRFLNTEAFF

V: TRBV19
D: NA
size: NA
J: TRBJ2-1
DNA: TGTGCCAGTAGTATTCAACTGTACAATGAGCAGTTCTTC
CDR3: CASSIQLYNEQFF

V: TRBV27
D: TRBD1
size: NA
J: TRBJ1-6
DNA: TGTGCCAGCGGAAGGGACAGGGGAGTTTCACCCCTCCACTTT
CDR3: CASGRDRGVSPLHF

V: TRBV6-1
D: NA
size: NA
J: TRBJ1-1
DNA: TGTGCCAGCAGTGAATGGGTAACGAACACTGAAGCTTTCTTT
CDR3: CASSEWVTNTEAFF

V: TRBV2
D: NA
size: NA
J: TRBJ2-6
DNA: TGTGCCAGCAGGCCGATGAGATCGGGGGCCAACGTCCTGACTTTC
CDR3: CASRPMRSGANVLTF

V: TRBV18
D: NA
size: few
J: TRBJ1-5
DNA: TGTGCCAGCTCACCACGGACAGATAGCAATCAGCCCCAGCATTTT
CDR3: CASSPRTDSNQPQHF